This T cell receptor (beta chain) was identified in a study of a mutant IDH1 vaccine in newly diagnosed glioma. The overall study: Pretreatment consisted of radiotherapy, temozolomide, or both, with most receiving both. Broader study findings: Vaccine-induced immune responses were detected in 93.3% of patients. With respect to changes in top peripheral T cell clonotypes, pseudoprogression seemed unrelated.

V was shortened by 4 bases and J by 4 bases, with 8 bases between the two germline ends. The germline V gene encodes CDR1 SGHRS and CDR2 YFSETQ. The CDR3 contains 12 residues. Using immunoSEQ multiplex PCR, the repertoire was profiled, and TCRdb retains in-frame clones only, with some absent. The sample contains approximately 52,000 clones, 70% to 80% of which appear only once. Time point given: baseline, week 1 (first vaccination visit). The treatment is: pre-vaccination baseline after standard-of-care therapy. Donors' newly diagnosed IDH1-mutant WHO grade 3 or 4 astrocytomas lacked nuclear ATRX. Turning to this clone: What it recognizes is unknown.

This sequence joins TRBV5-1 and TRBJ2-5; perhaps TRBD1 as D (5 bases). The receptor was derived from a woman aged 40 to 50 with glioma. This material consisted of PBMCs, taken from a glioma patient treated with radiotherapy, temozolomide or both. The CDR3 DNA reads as TGCGCCAGCAGCGCAGGGTCAGAGACCCAGTACTTC. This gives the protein CASSAGSETQYF.